A single sample gave rise to the 7 T cell receptor beta chains below, sequenced in a study of T cells after yellow fever vaccination (dated by TCRdb to the late 2010s). What this sample's treatment or condition label stands for: live attenuated yellow fever vaccine strain. Receptors were amplified or captured by 5' RACE. The sequencer listed for this sample is Illumina HiSeq 2500. TCRdb reprocessed the public reads (quality trimming at Q25 with fastp, clone calling with MiXCR) and kept in-frame beta chains. Rows are unified per CDR3 protein, each entry keeping the most common DNA and genes. The sample data list 100,000 to 150,000 distinct CDR3 sequences, and under 8% of these were observed just once. The biggest ten clones account for 2% to 3% of the sample. The material was CD4+ T cells sorted from PBMCs, obtained around 10 days after the first yellow fever vaccination. These receptors all stem from a man aged 18 to 30 who received the YFV17D yellow fever vaccine.

Ten or more counts support this clonotype. The rearrangement links TRBV4-1 to TRBJ2-4; TRBD1 matches 8 bases. Trimming took 5 bases from V and 1 from J; bases not matched to a gene: 7. The CDR3 spans 16 residues. Looked up from germline, CDR1 is MGHRA and CDR2 is YSYEKL. The CDR3 loop is CASSEYRGSAKNIQYF. The CDR3, as DNA: TGCGCCAGCAGCGAGTACAGGGGGTCTGCCAAAAACATTCAGTACTTC.

This clonotype was counted at least ten times. The chain is built from TRBV9 and TRBJ2-3, with 12 bases fitting TRBD2. Germline lookup yields CDR1 SGDLS and CDR2 YYNGEE. The CDR3 has 17 amino acids. The ends lost 0 bases at V and 2 bases at J; junction bases unmatched: 4. The CDR3 loop is CASSVGTSGGTTDTQYF. The CDR3 DNA sequence: TGTGCCAGCAGCGTAGGAACTAGCGGGGGGACCACAGATACGCAGTATTTT.

This clonotype was recorded at least ten times. The rearrangement uses TRBV7-2 and TRBJ2-1, with a possible D match to TRBD1 (6 bases). Trimming pared 3 bases from V and 7 bases from J, leaving 13 bases between. This CDR3 has 14 residues. Germline CDR1 SGHTA, CDR2 FQGNSA. The CDR3 is CASSFRQARNEQFF. In DNA form, the CDR3 reads TGTGCCAGCAGCTTTAGACAGGCTCGGAATGAGCAGTTCTTC.

V usage is TRBV29-1 and J usage is TRBJ2-3; D possibly corresponds to TRBD1 (7 bases). V lost 4 bases and J 6 bases, leaving 17 bases between the germline ends. CDR3 length: 14 amino acids. Germline CDR1 SQVTM, CDR2 ANQGSEA. CDR3 DNA sequence: TGCAGCGTTGGGGGGGACAGCCCTGTGGATACGCAGTATTTT. It encodes CSVGGDSPVDTQYF.

This clonotype was counted at least ten times. This sequence joins TRBV12-3 or TRBV12-4 and TRBJ1-5; 7 bases line up with TRBD1. The CDR3 has 13 amino acids. With 5 bases clipped from V and 6 bases from J, the junction kept 4 bases outside the gene matches. Here the CDR3 DNA reads TGTGCCAGCAGTGACAGGGCCCCTCAGCCCCAGCATTTT. Translating it yields CASSDRAPQPQHF.

The sample holds many counts of this clonotype. This chain links TRBV28 with TRBJ2-2; no clear D. V lost 10 bases, J lost 5 bases, and 14 bases lay in between. In germline, CDR1 is MDHEN, CDR2 SYDVKM. The CDR3 runs to 13 residues. This CDR3 reads CATQNIKTGELFF. In DNA form, the CDR3 reads TGTGCCACCCAGAATATTAAAACCGGGGAGCTGTTTTTT.

This clonotype was observed many times. V is TRBV6-5 and J is TRBJ1-1; D possibly corresponds to TRBD1 (5 bases). The V and J ends lost 0 bases and 1 base respectively, with 15 bases between them. The germline gives CDR1 MNHEY, CDR2 SVGAGI. This CDR3 is 17 amino acids long. CDR3 in amino acids: CASSYSRRGEGNTEAFF. Here the CDR3 DNA reads TGTGCCAGCAGTTACTCGAGGAGGGGCGAAGGGAACACTGAAGCTTTCTTT.